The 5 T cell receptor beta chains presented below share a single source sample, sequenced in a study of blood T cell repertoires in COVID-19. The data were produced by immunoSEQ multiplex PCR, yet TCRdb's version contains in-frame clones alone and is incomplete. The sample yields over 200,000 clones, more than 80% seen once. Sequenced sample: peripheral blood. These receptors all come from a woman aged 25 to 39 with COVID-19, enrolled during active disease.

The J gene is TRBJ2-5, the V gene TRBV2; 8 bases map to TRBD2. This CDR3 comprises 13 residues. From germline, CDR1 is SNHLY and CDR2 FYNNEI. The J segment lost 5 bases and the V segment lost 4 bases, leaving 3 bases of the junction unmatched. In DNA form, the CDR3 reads TGTGCCAGCAGTGGGGCGGGAGGCGAGACCCAGTACTTC. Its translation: CASSGAGGETQYF.

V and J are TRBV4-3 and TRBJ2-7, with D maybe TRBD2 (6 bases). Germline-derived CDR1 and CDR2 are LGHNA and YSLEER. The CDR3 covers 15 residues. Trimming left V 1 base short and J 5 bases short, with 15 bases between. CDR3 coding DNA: TGCGCCAGCAGCCAAGTCTGGGACTCTCGCCACGAGCAGTACTTC. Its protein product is CASSQVWDSRHEQYF.

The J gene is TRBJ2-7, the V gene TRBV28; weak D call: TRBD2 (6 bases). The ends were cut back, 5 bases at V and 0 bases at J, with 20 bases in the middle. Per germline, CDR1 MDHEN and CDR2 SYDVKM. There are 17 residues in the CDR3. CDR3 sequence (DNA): TGTGCCAGCAGTGGGTCCTGGGGGGACTCCCTCTCCTACGAGCAGTACTTC. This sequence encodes CASSGSWGDSLSYEQYF. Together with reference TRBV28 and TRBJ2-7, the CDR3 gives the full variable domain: DVKVTQSSRYLVKRTGEKVFLECVQDMDHENMFWYRQDPGLGLRLIYFSYDVKMKEKGDIPEGYSVSREKKERFSLILESASTNQTSMYLCASSGSWGDSLSYEQYFGPGTRLTVT.

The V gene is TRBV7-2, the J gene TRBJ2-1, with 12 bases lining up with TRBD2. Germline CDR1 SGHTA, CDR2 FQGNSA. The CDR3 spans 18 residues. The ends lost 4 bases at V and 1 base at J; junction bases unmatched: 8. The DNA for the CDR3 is TGTGCCAGCAGCTACCGTTCCGGACTAGCGGGATCCTACAATGAGCAGTTCTTC. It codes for CASSYRSGLAGSYNEQFF.

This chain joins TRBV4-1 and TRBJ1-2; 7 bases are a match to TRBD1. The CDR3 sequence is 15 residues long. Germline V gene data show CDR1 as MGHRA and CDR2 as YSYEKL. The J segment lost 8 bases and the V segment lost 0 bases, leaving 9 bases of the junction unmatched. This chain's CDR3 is CASSQDPRTGGGYTF. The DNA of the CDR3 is TGCGCCAGCAGCCAAGATCCAAGGACAGGAGGCGGCTACACCTTC.